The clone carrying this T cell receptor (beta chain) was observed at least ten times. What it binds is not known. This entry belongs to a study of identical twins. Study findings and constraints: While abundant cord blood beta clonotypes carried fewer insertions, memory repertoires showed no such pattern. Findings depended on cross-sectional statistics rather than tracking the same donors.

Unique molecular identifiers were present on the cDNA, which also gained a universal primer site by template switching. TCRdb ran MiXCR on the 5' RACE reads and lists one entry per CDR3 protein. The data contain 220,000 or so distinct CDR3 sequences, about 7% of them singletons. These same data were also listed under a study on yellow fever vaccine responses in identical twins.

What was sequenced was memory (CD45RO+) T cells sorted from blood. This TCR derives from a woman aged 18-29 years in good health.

The CDR3 loop reads CASSQGRTSGHNEQFF. CDR3 in DNA: TGTGCCAGCAGCCAAGGCCGTACTAGCGGACACAATGAGCAGTTCTTC. This rearrangement joins TRBV3-1 to TRBJ2-1; 8 bases are a match to TRBD2. Germline V CDR1 and CDR2: LGHDT, YNNKEL (reference sequence). J lost 5 bases, V lost 1 base, and 7 bases had no gene match. This CDR3 region has 16 residues.